The 9 T cell receptor beta chains listed next were all sequenced from one sample in a study of technical replicates of blood from a few donors. Clones were sequenced by immunoSEQ multiplex PCR, and TCRdb holds only the in-frame ones, with some missing. This sample yields some 100,000 clones, of which 96% are seen a single time; roughly 0.21% belongs to the top ten. Sequenced material: T cells isolated from PBMCs. All receptors derive from a human donor in good health.

The chain combines TRBV5-4 with TRBJ2-1; perhaps TRBD2 as D (7 bases). This CDR3 spans 14 amino acids. V lost 5 bases and J 6 bases, leaving 15 bases between the germline ends. Looked up from germline, CDR1 is SGHNT and CDR2 is YYREEE (reference sequence). The CDR3 is CASREEGGTNEQFF. CDR3 DNA sequence: TGTGCCAGCAGAGAAGAGGGGGGGACCAATGAGCAGTTCTTC.

The CDR3 spells CATSRARLAGTGELFF. For the CDR3, the DNA is TGTGCCACCAGCAGAGCGCGACTAGCGGGAACCGGGGAGCTGTTTTTT. The chain combines TRBV15 with TRBJ2-2, with 11 bases aligning to TRBD2. The J segment lost 5 bases and the V segment lost 1 base, leaving 3 bases of the junction unmatched. The V gene's germline CDR1 is LNHNV and CDR2 YYDKDF (reference sequence). This CDR3 comprises 16 residues.

V is TRBV5-1 and J is TRBJ2-3; 12 bases are shared with TRBD1. The CDR3 has 14 amino acids. Germline CDR1 reads SGHRS; CDR2 reads YFSETQ. Trimming at V came to 6 bases and at J to 4 bases, leaving 3 bases not matched to a gene. CDR3 sequence: CASKGQGAADTQYF. CDR3 DNA: TGCGCCAGCAAGGGACAGGGGGCGGCAGATACGCAGTATTTT.

The CDR3 loop is CASSLTGNNEQFF. The DNA for the CDR3 is TGCGCCAGCAGCCTAACAGGTAACAATGAGCAGTTCTTC. The gene calls are TRBV5-1 and TRBJ2-1; perhaps TRBD1 as D (5 bases). Trimming took off 4 bases at V and 5 bases at J, with 10 bases between the two ends. This CDR3 is 13 amino acids long. Per germline, CDR1 SGHRS and CDR2 YFSETQ.

This clone was counted once. The V and J genes are TRBV6-5 and TRBJ1-4; no clear D. Trimming stripped 2 bases from V and 8 bases from J, with 15 bases between. Germline loops: CDR1 MNHEY, CDR2 SVGAGI. The CDR3 sequence is 15 residues long. The CDR3 sequence: CASSYRNGVGEKLFF. In DNA, the CDR3 is TGTGCCAGCAGTTACCGCAACGGGGTTGGGGAAAAACTGTTTTTT.

The chain has TRBV12-5 and TRBJ2-3; D not resolved. Germline CDR1 is LGHNT and CDR2 is FRNRAP. With 7 bases removed from V and 1 base from J, the gap between germline ends came to 36 bases. The CDR3 runs 22 residues. The CDR3 protein is CASAPRVVLVVPRALRTDTQYF. CDR3 in DNA: TGTGCTAGTGCCCCCCGGGTAGTGCTAGTGGTTCCCCGTGCACTCCGCACAGATACGCAGTATTTT.

The chain carries TRBV30 and TRBJ1-2; D is unclear. V was shortened by 0 bases and J by 0 bases, with 11 bases between the two germline ends. CDR3 length: 15 amino acids. Germline lookup yields CDR1 GTSNPN and CDR2 SVGIG (reference sequence). The CDR3 spells CAWSVPPVANYGYTF. CDR3 bases: TGTGCCTGGAGTGTACCCCCAGTGGCTAACTATGGCTACACCTTC.

The chain couples TRBV27 to TRBJ2-6; D possibly corresponds to TRBD2 (5 bases). Germline V CDR1 and CDR2: MNHEY, SMNVEV (reference sequence). V was clipped by 3 bases and J by 4 bases, with 19 bases between them. This CDR3 spans 18 amino acids. This chain's CDR3 is CASSFGMGAPLGANVLTF. The DNA for the CDR3 is TGTGCCAGCAGTTTTGGCATGGGAGCCCCTCTCGGGGCCAACGTCCTGACTTTC.

This chain joins TRBV7-9 and TRBJ2-3; 8 bases align to TRBD1. V shed 10 bases, J shed 0 bases, and the junction held 9 bases outside the gene matches. The CDR3 loop spans 15 amino acids. Germline-derived CDR1 and CDR2 are SEHNR and FQNEAQ (reference sequence). In DNA form, the CDR3 reads TGTGCCACCAACAGGGGGATTCTCAGCACAGATACGCAGTATTTT. It is translated as CATNRGILSTDTQYF.